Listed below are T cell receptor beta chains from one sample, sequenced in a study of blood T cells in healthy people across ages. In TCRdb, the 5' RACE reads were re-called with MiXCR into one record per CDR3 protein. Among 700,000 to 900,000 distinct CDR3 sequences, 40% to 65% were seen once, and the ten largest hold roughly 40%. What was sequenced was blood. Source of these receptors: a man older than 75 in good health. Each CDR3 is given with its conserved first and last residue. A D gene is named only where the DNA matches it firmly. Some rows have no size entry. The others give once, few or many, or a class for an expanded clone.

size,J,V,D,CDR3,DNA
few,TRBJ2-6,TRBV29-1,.,CSAGGHSGANVLTF,TGCAGCGCCGGGGGACACTCTGGGGCCAACGTCCTGACTTTC
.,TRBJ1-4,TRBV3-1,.,CASSQDAGVNDKLFF,TGTGCCAGCAGCCAAGATGCAGGGGTAAATGACAAACTGTTTTTT
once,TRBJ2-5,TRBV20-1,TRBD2,CSAAGGGGRIETQYF,TGCAGTGCTGCCGGGGGGGGCGGGAGGATAGAGACCCAGTACTTC
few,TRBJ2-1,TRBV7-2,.,CASSSYRGGNEQFF,TGTGCCAGCAGCTCCTACAGGGGAGGCAATGAGCAGTTCTTC
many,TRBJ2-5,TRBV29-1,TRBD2,CSVAASGSRTQYF,TGCAGCGTTGCGGCTAGCGGGAGTCGGACCCAGTACTTC
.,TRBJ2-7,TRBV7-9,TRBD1,CASSAPSDRGGYEQYF,TGTGCCAGCAGCGCGCCGTCGGACAGGGGAGGCTACGAGCAGTACTTC
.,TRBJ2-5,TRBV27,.,CASSLGPRGVETQYF,TGTGCCAGCAGTCTTGGACCGAGGGGGGTAGAGACCCAGTACTTC
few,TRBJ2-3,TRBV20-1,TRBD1,CSARRTGTTDTQYF,TGCAGTGCTAGAAGGACAGGGACCACAGATACGCAGTATTTT
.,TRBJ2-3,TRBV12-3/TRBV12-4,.,CASTMSQHRYAYF,TGTGCCAGCACCATGAGCCAGCACAGATACGCGTATTTT
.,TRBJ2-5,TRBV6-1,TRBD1,CASSPLGGPGQETQYF,TGTGCCAGCAGTCCATTAGGGGGCCCGGGCCAAGAGACCCAGTACTTC
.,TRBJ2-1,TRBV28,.,CASRPAGRRGNEQFF,TGTGCCAGCAGGCCCGCCGGCCGTAGGGGCAATGAGCAGTTCTTC
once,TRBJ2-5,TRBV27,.,CASSLEVPGDQYF,TGTGCCAGCAGTTTAGAGGTCCCGGGGGACCAGTACTTC
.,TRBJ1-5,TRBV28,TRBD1,CASKDWTGPNQPQHF,TGTGCCTCAAAAGACTGGACAGGCCCCAATCAGCCCCAGCATTTT
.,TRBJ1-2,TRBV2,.,CASRGTIRGYTF,TGTGCCAGCAGGGGGACCATCCGAGGCTACACCTTC
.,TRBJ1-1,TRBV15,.,CATNRVGGVNTEAFF,TGTGCCACCAACCGGGTTGGGGGAGTGAACACTGAAGCTTTCTTT
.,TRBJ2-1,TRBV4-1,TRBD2,CASGLAGFRRNEQFF,TGCGCCAGCGGACTAGCGGGTTTTCGGCGCAATGAGCAGTTCTTC
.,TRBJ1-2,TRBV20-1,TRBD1,CSASPDGGQGFGYTF,TGCAGTGCTAGCCCGGATGGGGGACAGGGGTTTGGCTACACCTTC
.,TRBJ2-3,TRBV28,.,CASSPTWSGTASTDTQYF,TGTGCCAGCAGCCCAACTTGGTCCGGGACGGCTAGCACAGATACTCAGTATTTT
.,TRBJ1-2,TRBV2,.,CASSEEYGLFRGYTF,TGTGCCAGCAGTGAGGAGTACGGACTCTTTCGAGGCTACACCTTC
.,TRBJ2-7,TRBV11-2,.,CASSFSRDFYNEQYF,TGTGCCAGCAGCTTTTCCCGGGACTTCTACAATGAGCAGTACTTC
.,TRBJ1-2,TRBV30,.,CAWSPGSGYGYTF,TGTGCCTGGAGTCCGGGGTCGGGCTATGGCTACACCTTC
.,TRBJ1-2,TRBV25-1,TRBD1,CASSEAGGYDYGYTF,TGCGCCAGCAGTGAGGCAGGGGGCTACGACTATGGCTACACCTTC
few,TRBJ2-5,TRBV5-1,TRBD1,CASSGGQAQETQYF,TGCGCCAGCAGCGGAGGACAGGCCCAAGAGACCCAGTACTTC
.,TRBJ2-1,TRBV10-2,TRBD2,CASSELPAGGWRFF,TGCGCCAGCAGTGAGCTTCCAGCGGGAGGATGGCGGTTCTTC
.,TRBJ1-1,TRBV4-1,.,CASSQVSARVNTEAFF,TGCGCCAGCAGCCAAGTCTCTGCACGGGTGAACACTGAAGCTTTCTTT
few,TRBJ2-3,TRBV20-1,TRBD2,CGSGGGSDTQYF,TGCGGATCTGGGGGGGGGTCAGATACGCAGTATTTT
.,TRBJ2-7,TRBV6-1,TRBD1,CASSGWTGGFEQYF,TGTGCCAGCAGTGGGTGGACAGGGGGCTTCGAGCAGTACTTC
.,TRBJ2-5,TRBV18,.,CASSPITAPETQYF,TGTGCCAGCTCGCCCATCACGGCCCCGGAGACCCAGTACTTC
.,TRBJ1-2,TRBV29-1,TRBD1,CSVDRQGRGYGYTF,TGCAGCGTTGATAGACAGGGAAGAGGGTATGGCTACACCTTC
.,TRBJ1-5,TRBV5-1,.,CASSQGGPNQPQHF,TGCGCCAGCAGCCAAGGGGGGCCAAATCAGCCCCAGCATTTT
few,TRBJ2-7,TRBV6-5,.,CASSYSPGSYEQYF,TGTGCCAGCAGTTACTCGCCAGGGTCCTACGAGCAGTACTTC